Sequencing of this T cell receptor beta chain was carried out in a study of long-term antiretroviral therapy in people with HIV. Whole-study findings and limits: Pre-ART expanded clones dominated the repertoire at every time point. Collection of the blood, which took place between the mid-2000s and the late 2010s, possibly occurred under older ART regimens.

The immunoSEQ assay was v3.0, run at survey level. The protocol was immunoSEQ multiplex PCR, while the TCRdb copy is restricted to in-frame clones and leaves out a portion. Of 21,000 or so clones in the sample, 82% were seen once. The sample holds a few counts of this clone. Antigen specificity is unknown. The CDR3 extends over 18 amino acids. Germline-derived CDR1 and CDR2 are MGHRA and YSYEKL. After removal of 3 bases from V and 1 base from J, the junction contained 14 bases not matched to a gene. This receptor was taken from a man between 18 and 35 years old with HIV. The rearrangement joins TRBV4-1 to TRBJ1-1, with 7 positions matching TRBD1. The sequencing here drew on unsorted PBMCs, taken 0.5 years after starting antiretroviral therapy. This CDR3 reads CASSQRQGDILENTEAFF. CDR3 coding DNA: TGCGCCAGCAGCCAGCGACAGGGAGATATTTTAGAGAACACTGAAGCTTTCTTT.